These T cell receptor beta chains were read from a single sample in a study of blood T cell repertoires in COVID-19. TCRdb's table, derived via immunoSEQ multiplex PCR, lists solely in-frame clones and lacks some. The repertoire includes roughly 330,000 clones, about 90% of them detected once, and approximately 5.3% sits in the top ten. Source material: PBMCs or T cells enriched from blood (not recorded which). The receptors were sampled from a woman aged 25 to 39 who had recovered from COVID-19. Both conserved end residues are part of each CDR3. A D gene is named only where the DNA matches it firmly. Clone size is not always given. Where it is, it says once, few, many or a class for expanded clones.

v_call: TRBV13
d_call: -
clone_size: once
j_call: TRBJ2-5
cdr3_aa: CASSWGWETQYF
cdr3_nt: TGTGCCAGCAGCTGGGGCTGGGAGACCCAGTACTTC

v_call: TRBV7-3
d_call: -
clone_size: -
j_call: TRBJ2-1
cdr3_aa: CASRAGGEQFF
cdr3_nt: TGTGCCAGCAGGGCAGGCGGGGAGCAGTTCTTC

v_call: TRBV19
d_call: -
clone_size: -
j_call: TRBJ2-2
cdr3_aa: CASSKGGRELFF
cdr3_nt: TGTGCCAGTAGTAAAGGGGGACGGGAGCTGTTTTTT

v_call: TRBV2
d_call: TRBD1
clone_size: -
j_call: TRBJ2-3
cdr3_aa: CASSEAPRGTGTDTQYF
cdr3_nt: TGTGCCAGCAGTGAAGCCCCCCGTGGGACAGGGACAGATACGCAGTATTTT

v_call: TRBV6-5
d_call: TRBD2
clone_size: few
j_call: TRBJ2-3
cdr3_aa: CASTHSGGAADTQYF
cdr3_nt: TGTGCCAGCACTCATAGCGGGGGGGCCGCAGATACGCAGTATTTT

v_call: TRBV10-3
d_call: -
clone_size: -
j_call: TRBJ1-2
cdr3_aa: CAISESPRPNYGYTF
cdr3_nt: TGTGCCATCAGTGAGTCACCGAGGCCAAACTATGGCTACACCTTC

v_call: TRBV7-9
d_call: -
clone_size: few
j_call: TRBJ2-7
cdr3_aa: CASSLHEKPYEQYF
cdr3_nt: TGTGCCAGCAGCTTACACGAAAAGCCCTACGAGCAGTACTTC

v_call: TRBV28
d_call: -
clone_size: -
j_call: TRBJ2-7
cdr3_aa: CATATLRRAYEQYF
cdr3_nt: TGTGCCACCGCTACCCTAAGGAGAGCCTACGAGCAGTACTTC

v_call: TRBV19
d_call: -
clone_size: -
j_call: TRBJ1-1
cdr3_aa: CASRAMGAMNTEAFF
cdr3_nt: TGTGCCAGTAGAGCCATGGGGGCCATGAACACTGAAGCTTTCTTT

v_call: TRBV15
d_call: -
clone_size: -
j_call: TRBJ1-2
cdr3_aa: CATGSGDSNYGYTF
cdr3_nt: TGTGCCACCGGATCAGGGGATTCTAACTATGGCTACACCTTC

v_call: TRBV14
d_call: TRBD1
clone_size: -
j_call: TRBJ2-7
cdr3_aa: CASSQVDRVAHEQYF
cdr3_nt: TGTGCCAGCAGCCAGGTGGACAGGGTTGCCCACGAGCAGTACTTC

v_call: TRBV6-4
d_call: TRBD1
clone_size: -
j_call: TRBJ1-5
cdr3_aa: CASSWGQGASQPQHF
cdr3_nt: TGTGCCAGCAGTTGGGGACAGGGGGCAAGTCAGCCCCAGCATTTT

v_call: TRBV18
d_call: -
clone_size: -
j_call: TRBJ2-5
cdr3_aa: CASSPGRQETQYF
cdr3_nt: TGTGCCAGCTCACCCGGTCGTCAAGAGACCCAGTACTTC

v_call: TRBV4-3
d_call: -
clone_size: once
j_call: TRBJ1-1
cdr3_aa: CASSWGGTTEAFF
cdr3_nt: TGCGCCAGCAGCTGGGGGGGAACGACTGAAGCTTTCTTT

v_call: TRBV6-5
d_call: -
clone_size: -
j_call: TRBJ2-2
cdr3_aa: CASSYSRQLPGELFF
cdr3_nt: TGTGCCAGCAGTTACTCGAGACAGTTGCCCGGGGAGCTGTTTTTT

v_call: TRBV5-4
d_call: -
clone_size: -
j_call: TRBJ2-7
cdr3_aa: CASSLLGAQSYEQYF
cdr3_nt: TGTGCCAGCAGCTTGTTAGGGGCGCAGTCCTACGAGCAGTACTTC

v_call: TRBV19
d_call: TRBD1
clone_size: once
j_call: TRBJ2-7
cdr3_aa: CASSTPYDRDSIPYEQYF
cdr3_nt: TGTGCCAGTAGTACCCCCTATGACAGGGATTCTATCCCCTACGAGCAGTACTTC

v_call: TRBV29-1
d_call: TRBD2
clone_size: -
j_call: TRBJ2-1
cdr3_aa: CSVESGGGLYNEQFF
cdr3_nt: TGCAGCGTTGAATCGGGGGGAGGGCTATACAATGAGCAGTTCTTC

v_call: TRBV11-3
d_call: -
clone_size: -
j_call: TRBJ2-7
cdr3_aa: CASSPQGLSYEQYF
cdr3_nt: TGTGCCAGCAGCCCCCAGGGGCTCTCCTACGAGCAGTACTTC

v_call: TRBV7-2
d_call: TRBD1
clone_size: -
j_call: TRBJ2-7
cdr3_aa: CASSFSDRGYYEQYF
cdr3_nt: TGTGCCAGCAGCTTTTCCGACAGGGGGTATTACGAGCAGTACTTC

v_call: TRBV18
d_call: TRBD1
clone_size: -
j_call: TRBJ1-2
cdr3_aa: CASSPRKTGGGYTF
cdr3_nt: TGTGCCAGCTCACCACGGAAAACAGGGGGAGGCTACACCTTC

v_call: TRBV29-1
d_call: -
clone_size: -
j_call: TRBJ1-6
cdr3_aa: CSASSGNYNSPLHF
cdr3_nt: TGCAGCGCCAGCTCCGGGAACTATAATTCACCCCTCCACTTT

v_call: TRBV30
d_call: TRBD1
clone_size: -
j_call: TRBJ1-1
cdr3_aa: CALGGDRGYGEAFF
cdr3_nt: TGTGCCTTGGGCGGAGACAGGGGGTATGGTGAAGCTTTCTTT

v_call: TRBV14
d_call: -
clone_size: -
j_call: TRBJ1-1
cdr3_aa: CASSQDKGGHTEAFF
cdr3_nt: TGTGCCAGCAGCCAAGATAAAGGAGGTCATACTGAAGCTTTCTTT

v_call: TRBV28
d_call: -
clone_size: -
j_call: TRBJ1-4
cdr3_aa: CASSLLAGGQEKLFF
cdr3_nt: TGTGCCAGCAGTTTGTTGGCGGGAGGGCAAGAAAAACTGTTTTTT

v_call: TRBV11-2
d_call: -
clone_size: -
j_call: TRBJ1-2
cdr3_aa: CASSLASGLFF
cdr3_nt: TGTGCCAGCAGCTTAGCTTCAGGACTCTTTTTC

v_call: TRBV7-9
d_call: TRBD1
clone_size: -
j_call: TRBJ2-3
cdr3_aa: CASSYFDRDRVTDTQYF
cdr3_nt: TGTGCCAGCAGCTATTTCGACCGGGACAGGGTTACAGATACGCAGTATTTT

v_call: TRBV6-2/TRBV6-3
d_call: TRBD1
clone_size: -
j_call: TRBJ1-1
cdr3_aa: CASRPGQGGTEAFF
cdr3_nt: TGTGCCAGCAGACCTGGACAGGGAGGCACTGAAGCTTTCTTT

v_call: TRBV2
d_call: -
clone_size: -
j_call: TRBJ1-1
cdr3_aa: CASSGGEAFF
cdr3_nt: TGTGCCAGCAGTGGGGGCGAAGCTTTCTTT

v_call: TRBV6-5
d_call: -
clone_size: -
j_call: TRBJ1-1
cdr3_aa: CASSYYTDTEAFF
cdr3_nt: TGTGCCAGCAGTTATTACACAGACACTGAAGCTTTCTTT

v_call: TRBV4-1
d_call: -
clone_size: -
j_call: TRBJ1-6
cdr3_aa: CASSQEGAGVNSPLHF
cdr3_nt: TGCGCCAGCAGCCAAGAGGGGGCAGGGGTAAATTCACCCCTCCACTTT

v_call: TRBV29-1
d_call: TRBD1
clone_size: -
j_call: TRBJ1-6
cdr3_aa: CSAMTGFNSPLHF
cdr3_nt: TGCAGCGCTATGACAGGGTTTAATTCACCCCTCCACTTT

v_call: TRBV19
d_call: TRBD1
clone_size: -
j_call: TRBJ1-2
cdr3_aa: CASSEQGARANYGYTF
cdr3_nt: TGTGCCAGTAGCGAACAGGGGGCCCGGGCTAACTATGGCTACACCTTC

v_call: TRBV10-3
d_call: TRBD2
clone_size: -
j_call: TRBJ2-1
cdr3_aa: CAISGSRGRGNEQFF
cdr3_nt: TGTGCCATCAGTGGCTCGCGGGGGAGGGGCAATGAGCAGTTCTTC

v_call: TRBV5-1
d_call: -
clone_size: -
j_call: TRBJ1-2
cdr3_aa: CASSDKRGTGLNYGYTF
cdr3_nt: TGCGCCAGCTCGGACAAAAGGGGGACCGGCCTTAACTATGGCTACACCTTC

v_call: TRBV19
d_call: TRBD1
clone_size: -
j_call: TRBJ1-1
cdr3_aa: CASLGDRGRDTEAFF
cdr3_nt: TGTGCCTCACTGGGGGACAGGGGGCGGGACACTGAAGCTTTCTTT

v_call: TRBV5-6
d_call: -
clone_size: -
j_call: TRBJ2-1
cdr3_aa: CASSLGGDATGNEQFF
cdr3_nt: TGTGCCAGCAGCCTAGGGGGGGATGCTACGGGCAATGAGCAGTTCTTC

v_call: TRBV2
d_call: TRBD2
clone_size: -
j_call: TRBJ2-3
cdr3_aa: CASSGTSGGASSTDTQYF
cdr3_nt: TGTGCCAGCAGTGGGACTAGCGGGGGGGCCAGTTCAACAGATACGCAGTATTTT

v_call: TRBV7-2
d_call: TRBD2
clone_size: -
j_call: TRBJ2-5
cdr3_aa: CASSPSAGGLETQYF
cdr3_nt: TGTGCCAGCAGCCCCTCAGCGGGGGGGCTGGAGACCCAGTACTTC

v_call: TRBV25-1
d_call: TRBD1
clone_size: -
j_call: TRBJ1-4
cdr3_aa: CASSIGGATNEKLFF
cdr3_nt: TGTGCCAGCAGTATAGGGGGCGCAACTAATGAAAAACTGTTTTTT

v_call: TRBV29-1
d_call: -
clone_size: -
j_call: TRBJ1-4
cdr3_aa: CSVEIGRGSEKLFF
cdr3_nt: TGCAGCGTTGAAATAGGGAGGGGAAGTGAAAAACTGTTTTTT

v_call: TRBV5-4
d_call: -
clone_size: -
j_call: TRBJ2-1
cdr3_aa: CASSRENNEQFF
cdr3_nt: TGTGCCAGCAGTAGGGAGAACAATGAGCAGTTCTTC

v_call: TRBV9
d_call: -
clone_size: -
j_call: TRBJ2-3
cdr3_aa: CASSVAGSTDTQYF
cdr3_nt: TGTGCCAGCAGCGTAGCAGGGAGCACAGATACGCAGTATTTT

v_call: TRBV3-1/TRBV3-2
d_call: -
clone_size: -
j_call: TRBJ1-2
cdr3_aa: CASSQAEGPYGYTF
cdr3_nt: TGTGCCAGCAGCCAAGCAGAGGGCCCCTATGGCTACACCTTC

v_call: TRBV14
d_call: -
clone_size: -
j_call: TRBJ2-7
cdr3_aa: CASSTRTDPYEQYF
cdr3_nt: TGTGCCAGCAGCACCCGGACAGACCCCTACGAGCAGTACTTC

v_call: TRBV7-9
d_call: -
clone_size: -
j_call: TRBJ1-1
cdr3_aa: CASSDWEQGGDTEAFF
cdr3_nt: TGTGCCAGCAGCGACTGGGAACAGGGAGGGGACACTGAAGCTTTCTTT

v_call: TRBV9
d_call: TRBD1
clone_size: -
j_call: TRBJ1-2
cdr3_aa: CASSPRGDSYGYTF
cdr3_nt: TGTGCCAGCAGCCCAAGGGGGGACAGCTATGGCTACACCTTC